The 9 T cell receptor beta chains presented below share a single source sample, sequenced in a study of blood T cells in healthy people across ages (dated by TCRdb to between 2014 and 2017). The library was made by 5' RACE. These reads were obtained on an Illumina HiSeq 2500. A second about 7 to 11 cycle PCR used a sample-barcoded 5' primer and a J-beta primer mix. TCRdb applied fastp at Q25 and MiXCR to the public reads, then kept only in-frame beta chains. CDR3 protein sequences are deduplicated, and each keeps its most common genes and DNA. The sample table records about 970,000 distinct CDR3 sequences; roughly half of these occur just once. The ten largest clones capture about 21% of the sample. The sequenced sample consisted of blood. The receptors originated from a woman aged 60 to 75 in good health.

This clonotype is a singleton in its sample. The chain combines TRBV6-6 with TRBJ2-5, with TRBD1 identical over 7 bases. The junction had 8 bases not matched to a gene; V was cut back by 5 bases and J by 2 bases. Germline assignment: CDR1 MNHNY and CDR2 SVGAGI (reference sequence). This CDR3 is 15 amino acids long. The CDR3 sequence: CASSPRQGLQETQYF. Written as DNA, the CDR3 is TGTGCCAGCAGTCCCAGACAGGGTTTGCAAGAGACCCAGTACTTC.

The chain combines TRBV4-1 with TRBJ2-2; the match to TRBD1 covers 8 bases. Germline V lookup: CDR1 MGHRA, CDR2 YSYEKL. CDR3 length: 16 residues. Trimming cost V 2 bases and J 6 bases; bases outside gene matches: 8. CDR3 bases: TGCGCCAGCAGCCAAACGAGGACAGGGCAGTCCGGGGAGCTGTTTTTT. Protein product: CASSQTRTGQSGELFF.

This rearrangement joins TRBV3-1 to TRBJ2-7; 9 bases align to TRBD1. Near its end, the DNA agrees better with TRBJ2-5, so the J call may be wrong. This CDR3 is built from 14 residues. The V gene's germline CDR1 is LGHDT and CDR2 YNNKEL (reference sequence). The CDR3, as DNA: TGTGCCAGCAGCCCAACAGGGGGCCCGGAGACCCAGTACTTC. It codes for CASSPTGGPETQYF.

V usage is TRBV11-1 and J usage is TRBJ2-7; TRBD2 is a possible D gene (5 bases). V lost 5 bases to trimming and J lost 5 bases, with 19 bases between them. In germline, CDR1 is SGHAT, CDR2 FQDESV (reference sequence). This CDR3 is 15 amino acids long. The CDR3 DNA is TGTGCCAGCAGCCGGATTGGGAGAATTCGGGACGAGCAGTACTTC. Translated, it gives CASSRIGRIRDEQYF.

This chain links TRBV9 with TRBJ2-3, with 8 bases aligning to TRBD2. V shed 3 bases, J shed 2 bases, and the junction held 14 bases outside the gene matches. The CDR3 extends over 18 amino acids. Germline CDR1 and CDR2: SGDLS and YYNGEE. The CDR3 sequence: CASSAYQPGTRLTDTQYF. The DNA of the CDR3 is TGTGCCAGCAGCGCGTACCAACCCGGGACTAGACTCACAGATACGCAGTATTTT.

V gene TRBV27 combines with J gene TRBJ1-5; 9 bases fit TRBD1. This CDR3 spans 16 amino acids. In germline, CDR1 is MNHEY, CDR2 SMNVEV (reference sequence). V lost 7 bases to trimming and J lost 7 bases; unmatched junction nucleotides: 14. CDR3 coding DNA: TGTGCCAGCAAAGATCAGGGACAGGGAAGGAGCCAGCCCCAGCATTTT. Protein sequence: CASKDQGQGRSQPQHF.

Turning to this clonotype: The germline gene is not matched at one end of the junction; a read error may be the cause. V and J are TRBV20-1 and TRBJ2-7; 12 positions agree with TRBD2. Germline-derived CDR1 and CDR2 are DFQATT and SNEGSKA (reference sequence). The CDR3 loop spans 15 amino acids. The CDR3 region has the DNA TGCAGTGCTAGAGATGCTAGCGGGAGGGACTACAAGCAGTACTTC. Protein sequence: CSARDASGRDYKQYF.

For the CDR3, the DNA is TGTGCCAGCCTTGAATCCCCGGACAGCGCTGCGCAGTACTTC. Translated: CASLESPDSAAQYF. The chain recombines TRBV6-1 with TRBJ2-5; tentatively, D is TRBD1 (6 bases). Germline CDR1 MNHNS, CDR2 SASEGT. Trimming stripped 8 bases from V and 11 bases from J, with 24 bases between. CDR3 length: 14 amino acids.

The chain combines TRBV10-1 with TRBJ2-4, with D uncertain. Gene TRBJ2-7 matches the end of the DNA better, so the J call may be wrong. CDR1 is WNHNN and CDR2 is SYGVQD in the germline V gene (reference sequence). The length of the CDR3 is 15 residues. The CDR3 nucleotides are TGCGCCAGCAGTGAGTACTCCAGTCGATCTGCCGAGCAGTACTTC. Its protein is CASSEYSSRSAEQYF.